This T cell receptor beta chain is from a study of ipilimumab plus nivolumab after autologous stem cell transplantation (dated by TCRdb to 2020 to 2023). About the full investigation: The median number of doses received by trial patients was about five for ipilimumab and roughly 8 for nivolumab. The myeloma cohort included high-risk transplant-naive patients and patients relapsing within 3 years of a first autologous transplant. Patients in the trial were undergoing autologous transplant and had high-risk diffuse large B cell lymphoma, mature T cell lymphoma, or multiple myeloma. The intent-to-treat population of the trial consisted of under 40 patients.

From the cysteine through the phenylalanine, the CDR3 covers 17 amino acids. Of the read, only the CDR3 DNA is kept; its 51 bases are in frame from base 1. Trimmed from V: 0 bases; trimmed from J: 6 bases; junction bases lacking a gene match: 9. CDR1 and CDR2 (GTSNPN, SVGIG) derive from the germline V gene (reference sequence). The library was made by the immunoSEQ multiplex PCR assay. Not all clones reach the TCRdb copy of this immuneACCESS table, which keeps in-frame sequences only. Checked studies attribute under half of the gap to unresolved V genes and leave the rest unexplained. The sample yields roughly 45,000 clones; over 75% were counted once. The ten largest clones represent 0.88% of the sample. Checkpoint therapy began 14 to 28 days after autologous transplant, with ipilimumab given at 1 mg/kg intravenously on day 1 of selected weeks. Nivolumab was administered at 3 mg/kg intravenously on day 1 of weeks 1, 4, 7, 10, and every two weeks through week 26. The study was a Phase Ib clinical trial testing combined checkpoint inhibition with ipilimumab and nivolumab as consolidation after autologous stem cell transplantation.

Details on this clone: Its specific antigen is unknown. Nothing much larger sits one base from this clone, and base qualities are not available.

What the work shows at the level of the full study, not this receptor alone: The authors stated that profiles of the T cell receptor repertoire, regulatory T cell phenotype and gut microbiota provided a biologic rationale for studying this approach further. Combined checkpoint inhibition as post-transplant consolidation was concluded by the authors to appear tolerable.

The sequence links TRBV30 to TRBJ2-1, with TRBD2 identical over 12 junction bases. Sequenced material: PBMCs, taken in a trial of ipilimumab plus nivolumab as post-transplant consolidation. This sequence was found in a male donor with multiple myeloma. The nucleotide sequence reads as follows: TGTGCCTGGAGTGTAATATTAAGGACTAGCGGGGTCAATGAGCAGTTCTTC. Its product reads: CAWSVILRTSGVNEQFF.